These 32 T cell receptor beta chains came from one sample sequenced in a study of cytomegalovirus exposure and HLA in healthy donors. This PCR relied on a set of 60 Vbeta primers and 13 Jbeta primers. The method was immunoSEQ multiplex PCR; TCRdb's version includes in-frame clones alone and lacks a portion of them. The sample lists 150,000 to 200,000 clones; approximately 82% were seen once. The sequenced sample consisted of PBMCs. The source of these receptors is a girl aged 2 to 10 in good health and CMV-seropositive.

CDR3 in amino acids: CASSLRGTAAYEQYF. The CDR3 coding sequence is TGCGCCAGCAGTCTCAGAGGGACAGCTGCCTACGAGCAGTACTTC. This chain links TRBV5-1 with TRBJ2-5, with 7 bases aligning to TRBD1. The J call may be in error: the DNA end matches TRBJ2-7 better. This CDR3 is 15 amino acids long. In germline, CDR1 is SGHRS, CDR2 YFSETQ.

V usage is TRBV4-1 and J usage is TRBJ2-3, with 8 bases that match TRBD1. Unmatched junction bases numbered 3, after V lost 0 bases and J lost 1 base. The germline CDR1 and CDR2 sequences are MGHRA and YSYEKL. There are 16 residues in the CDR3. CDR3 DNA: TGCGCCAGCAGCCAAGAGACAGGGGTGGGCACAGATACGCAGTATTTT. Protein: CASSQETGVGTDTQYF.

J is TRBJ1-2 and V is TRBV30; D is unclear. CDR3 size: 15 residues. The germline V gene has CDR1 GTSNPN and CDR2 SVGIG (reference sequence). V was cut by 0 bases and J by 8 bases, with 19 bases left in between. CDR3 loop: CAWSVRLVPGGGYTF. The CDR3 DNA reads TGTGCCTGGAGTGTCCGCCTGGTTCCCGGCGGGGGCTACACCTTC. Based on the CDR3 plus reference TRBV30 and TRBJ1-2, the full variable domain is SQTIHQWPATLVQPVGSPLSLECTVEGTSNPNLYWYRQAAGRGLQLLFYSVGIGQISSEVPQNLSASRPQDRQFILSSKKLLLSDSGFYLCAWSVRLVPGGGYTFGSGTRLTVV.

The CDR3 loop reads CASSSKTGGNTIYF. In DNA form, the CDR3 reads TGTGCCAGCAGCTCCAAGACAGGGGGGAACACCATATATTTT. The V gene is TRBV7-8, the J gene TRBJ1-3, with TRBD1 identical over 9 bases. Trimming removed 4 bases from V and 7 bases from J; junction bases left unmatched: 5. This CDR3 is 14 amino acids long. The germline gives CDR1 SGHVS, CDR2 FQNEAQ.

The chain recombines TRBV11-3 with TRBJ2-7; D not resolved. The CDR3 has 13 residues. CDR1 is SGHNT and CDR2 is YENEEA in the germline V gene. Trimming pared 1 base from V and 2 bases from J, leaving 6 bases between. The CDR3 DNA reads as TGTGCCAGCAGCTTAGGGAGTCCCTACGAGCAGTACTTC. Protein product: CASSLGSPYEQYF.

This chain uses TRBV28 with TRBJ2-7; 7 nucleotides align to TRBD1. Per germline, CDR1 MDHEN and CDR2 SYDVKM. Trimming cost V 5 bases and J 2 bases; bases outside gene matches: 6. The CDR3 has 14 amino acids. The CDR3 region is CASSPRTGTYEQYF. CDR3 nucleotide sequence: TGTGCCAGCAGTCCTCGGACAGGAACCTACGAGCAGTACTTC.

To note about this clone: One end of the junction varies from germline; a read error may be responsible. J is TRBJ1-5 and V is TRBV5-4; the D is unclear. CDR1 is SGHNT, CDR2 YYREEE, per germline (reference sequence). This CDR3 comprises 13 residues. The CDR3, as DNA: TGTGCCAGCAGCTTAGATAGCGATCAGCCCCAGCATTTT. Amino acids: CASSLDSDQPQHF.

This clone was recorded only once. Other DNA variants within this sample encode the same CDR3. The genes are TRBV6-5 and TRBJ1-2; maybe TRBD1 (5 bases). The V end was cut by 6 bases, the J end by 8 bases, with 13 bases between. Germline V gene data show CDR1 as MNHEY and CDR2 as SVGAGI. CDR3 length equals 12 residues. In DNA, the CDR3 is TGTGCCAGCAGGACAGCTAACTGCGGCTACACCTTC. Translating gives CASRTANCGYTF.

V and J are TRBV11-1 and TRBJ2-1; TRBD2 is a possible D gene (7 bases). CDR1 SGHAT and CDR2 FQDESV come from the germline V gene (reference sequence). This CDR3 comprises 15 residues. Trimming removed 3 bases from V and 5 bases from J, with 14 bases in between. CDR3 loop: CASSFWRGPNNEQFF. The CDR3 DNA reads as TGTGCCAGCAGCTTCTGGCGGGGGCCCAACAATGAGCAGTTCTTC.

The gene calls are TRBV6-5 and TRBJ2-7, with 7 bases identical to TRBD1. Trimming at V came to 3 bases and at J to 0 bases, leaving 2 bases not matched to a gene. CDR1 and CDR2 from the germline V gene are MNHEY and SVGAGI. CDR3 size: 14 residues. Written as DNA, the CDR3 is TGTGCCAGCAGTTATAGGGGGCGCTCCTACGAGCAGTACTTC. This sequence encodes CASSYRGRSYEQYF.

The gene calls are TRBV5-6 and TRBJ2-5; D uncertain. The DNA end favors TRBJ2-7, so the J call may be wrong. The CDR3 totals 14 residues. Germline-derived CDR1 and CDR2 are SGHDT and YYEEEE. This CDR3 is CASSLLYSSYEQYF. In nucleotides, the CDR3 is TGTGCCAGCAGCTTGCTATACAGCTCCTACGAGCAGTACTTC.

This clone was seen a few times. V is TRBV6-5 and J is TRBJ1-2; 7 bases map to TRBD1. V lost 2 bases to trimming and J lost 4 bases; unmatched junction nucleotides: 4. The CDR3 contains 14 residues. Germline loops: CDR1 MNHEY, CDR2 SVGAGI. The CDR3 nucleotides are TGTGCCAGCAGTTACGAAGGGGGCGGCTATGGCTACACCTTC. It codes for CASSYEGGGYGYTF.

The chain joins TRBV7-8 to TRBJ1-6; 9 bases agree with TRBD1. Germline CDR1 is SGHVS and CDR2 is FQNEAQ. The CDR3 loop spans 18 amino acids. Germline trimming cut 3 bases from V and 3 bases from J; bases unmatched to any gene: 9. DNA for the CDR3: TGTGCCAGCAGCTTGGGACAGGGAAGCCTCCTCTATAATTCACCCCTCCACTTT. Translation: CASSLGQGSLLYNSPLHF.

The chain uses TRBV14 and TRBJ1-6; possible D gene TRBD1, 6 bases. Trimming pared 1 base from V and 5 bases from J, leaving 12 bases between. Germline V lookup: CDR1 SGHDN, CDR2 FVKESK. CDR3 length: 16 amino acids. CDR3 in DNA: TGTGCCAGCAGCCAAGGGACAGTCCACAATAATTCACCCCTCCACTTT. This encodes CASSQGTVHNNSPLHF.

A few counts support this clone. The rearrangement uses TRBV29-1 and TRBJ1-3; D possibly corresponds to TRBD1 (5 bases). The V gene lost 3 bases and the J gene lost 7 bases, with 19 bases spanning the gap. The CDR3 runs to 15 residues. Germline CDR1 SQVTM, CDR2 ANQGSEA. The CDR3 nucleotides are TGCAGCGTTGACCCCCGGGGCGGGGATGGGAACACCATATATTTT. It is translated as CSVDPRGGDGNTIYF. The full variable domain, rest sourced from reference TRBV29-1 and TRBJ1-3, is SAVISQKPSRDICQRGTSLTIQCQVDSQVTMMFWYRQQPGQSLTLIATANQGSEATYESGFVIDKFPISRPNLTFSTLTVSNMSPEDSSIYLCSVDPRGGDGNTIYFGEGSWLTVV.

Turning to this clone: Additional DNA sequences in this sample encode the identical CDR3. The CDR3 region has the DNA TGTGCCAGCAGCGTAGGACAGCAAGAGACCCAGTACTTC. Its protein is CASSVGQQETQYF. The chain links TRBV9 to TRBJ2-5; the D gene is possibly TRBD1 (5 bases). Germline CDR1 is SGDLS and CDR2 is YYNGEE. The length of the CDR3 is 13 residues. V lost 0 bases and J lost 2, with 5 bases in between.

This chain joins TRBV6-1 and TRBJ1-2; D remains unclear. Germline V lookup: CDR1 MNHNS, CDR2 SASEGT. V was shortened by 2 bases and J by 3 bases, with 7 bases between the two germline ends. The CDR3 sequence is 13 residues long. The CDR3 here is CASSERPDYGYTF. CDR3 bases: TGTGCCAGCAGTGAACGCCCAGACTATGGCTACACCTTC.

The genes are TRBV11-3 and TRBJ2-5; TRBD1 is a possible D gene (6 bases). V lost 8 bases to trimming and J lost 1 base, with 23 bases between them. The CDR3 spans 17 residues. Germline V gives CDR1 SGHNT, CDR2 YENEEA. The CDR3 region is CASDTSPGTPGQETQYF. In nucleotides, the CDR3 is TGTGCCAGCGATACCAGCCCAGGGACACCGGGCCAAGAGACCCAGTACTTC.

The chain combines TRBV15 with TRBJ2-1; 7 bases are shared with TRBD1. CDR3 size: 15 residues. Germline lookup yields CDR1 LNHNV and CDR2 YYDKDF (reference sequence). J was trimmed by 2 bases and V by 6 bases; bases with no gene match: 7. This CDR3 reads CATSPRQGTYNEQFF. The CDR3 nucleotides are TGTGCCACCAGTCCTCGACAGGGCACCTACAATGAGCAGTTCTTC.

The rearrangement uses TRBV5-1 and TRBJ1-1; D not resolved. Germline CDR1 and CDR2: SGHRS and YFSETQ. The CDR3 consists of 13 residues. V lost 4 bases and J 4 bases, leaving 11 bases between the germline ends. The CDR3 DNA follows: TGCGCCAGCAGCACTGAGGTGGGCACTGAAGCTTTCTTT. This sequence encodes CASSTEVGTEAFF. Based on the CDR3 plus reference TRBV5-1 and TRBJ1-1, the full variable domain is KAGVTQTPRYLIKTRGQQVTLSCSPISGHRSVSWYQQTPGQGLQFLFEYFSETQRNKGNFPGRFSGRQFSNSRSEMNVSTLELGDSALYLCASSTEVGTEAFFGQGTRLTVV.

Only a few counts were recorded for this clone. The same CDR3 is also encoded by other DNA sequences in this sample. The CDR3 sequence: CASSSWTGGAGETQYF. In nucleotides, the CDR3 is TGTGCCAGCAGCTCGTGGACAGGGGGCGCCGGAGAGACCCAGTACTTC. The chain carries TRBV5-6 and TRBJ2-5; 11 nucleotides align to TRBD1. The CDR3 is made up of 16 amino acids. Germline V gene data show CDR1 as SGHDT and CDR2 as YYEEEE. With V trimmed by 3 bases and J by 4 bases, 8 bases remained unmatched.

The CDR3 DNA is TGTGCCTGGAGTGTACAGGATAATGAGCAGTTCTTC. Protein: CAWSVQDNEQFF. V gene TRBV30 combines with J gene TRBJ2-1; a possible D gene is TRBD1 (5 bases). The V end was cut by 0 bases, the J end by 7 bases, with 7 bases between. There are 12 residues in the CDR3. Germline V gene sequence: CDR1 GTSNPN, CDR2 SVGIG (reference sequence).

V is TRBV6-6 and J is TRBJ1-1; 8 bases are shared with TRBD1. The J segment lost 1 base and the V segment lost 5 bases, leaving 3 bases of the junction unmatched. From germline, CDR1 is MNHNY and CDR2 SVGAGI (reference sequence). CDR3 length: 14 amino acids. The CDR3 protein is CASSDRGGNTEAFF. For the CDR3, the DNA is TGTGCCAGCAGTGACAGGGGAGGGAACACTGAAGCTTTCTTT.

Comment on this clone: Additional DNA sequences in this sample encode the identical CDR3. V is TRBV5-6 and J is TRBJ1-6; no firm D call. The CDR3 extends over 17 amino acids. V was clipped by 2 bases and J by 0 bases, with 12 bases between them. Germline CDR1 SGHDT, CDR2 YYEEEE. CDR3 protein: CASSFRILSSYNSPLHF. CDR3 nucleotide sequence: TGTGCCAGCAGCTTCCGGATACTAAGCTCCTATAATTCACCCCTCCACTTT.

V is TRBV13 and J is TRBJ1-1, with D hard to call. The CDR3 runs to 13 residues. The V end was cut by 3 bases, the J end by 7 bases, with 12 bases between. Germline V CDR1 and CDR2: PRHDT, FYEKMQ (reference sequence). This chain's CDR3 is CASSFRLLFEAFF. Written as DNA, the CDR3 is TGTGCCAGCAGCTTTAGACTCCTTTTTGAAGCTTTCTTT.

V and J are TRBV30 and TRBJ2-1; 8 nucleotides align to TRBD2. This CDR3 has 13 residues. V was clipped by 4 bases and J by 8 bases; unmatched bases: 7. Germline lookup yields CDR1 GTSNPN and CDR2 SVGIG (reference sequence). CDR3 DNA sequence: TGTGCCTGGACGGCGGGAGGCCTCGATGAGCAGTTCTTC. Encoded protein: CAWTAGGLDEQFF. The complete variable domain, with remaining parts taken from reference TRBV30 and TRBJ2-1, reads SQTIHQWPATLVQPVGSPLSLECTVEGTSNPNLYWYRQAAGRGLQLLFYSVGIGQISSEVPQNLSASRPQDRQFILSSKKLLLSDSGFYLCAWTAGGLDEQFFGPGTRLTVL.

With regard to this clone: At one of its ends the junction is not consistent with the germline gene, which may arise from a read error. The rearrangement uses TRBV7-3 and TRBJ2-7; D unresolved. This CDR3 is built from 13 residues. In germline, CDR1 is SGHTA, CDR2 FQGTGA. CDR3 in amino acids: CASSLTAGYEQYF. CDR3 nucleotide sequence: TGTGCCAGCAGCCTAACCGCAGGTTACGAGCAGTACTTC.

The chain employs TRBV23-1 and TRBJ1-2; TRBD1 might be the D (6 bases). TRBV23-1 is filed as an ORF, its function uncertain. V shed 2 bases and J shed 6 bases, with 19 bases lying between them. This CDR3 comprises 16 residues. The CDR3 protein is CASSQPKGGGSHGYTF. In DNA, the CDR3 is TGCGCCAGCAGTCAACCAAAGGGAGGGGGGAGTCATGGCTACACCTTC.

The rearrangement uses TRBV30 and TRBJ2-1; D is ambiguous. The CDR3 has 14 amino acids. Germline lookup yields CDR1 GTSNPN and CDR2 SVGIG (reference sequence). The ends were cut back, 0 bases at V and 1 base at J, with 7 bases in the middle. CDR3 coding DNA: TGTGCCTGGAGTGTGCCTACGTCCTACAATGAGCAGTTCTTC. Its protein is CAWSVPTSYNEQFF.

The chain is built from TRBV28 and TRBJ1-5, with D hard to call. The ends were cut back, 2 bases at V and 4 bases at J, with 6 bases in the middle. CDR3 length equals 13 residues. Germline lookup yields CDR1 MDHEN and CDR2 SYDVKM. DNA for the CDR3: TGTGCCAGCAGTTTACCCCAGAATCAGCCCCAGCATTTT. Its protein product is CASSLPQNQPQHF.

The chain employs TRBV30 and TRBJ1-4, with D perhaps matching TRBD1 (5 bases). Between the trimmed V and J ends, which lost 7 bases and 0 bases, there was a span of 21 bases. The CDR3 runs 17 residues. Germline V CDR1 and CDR2: GTSNPN, SVGIG (reference sequence). The CDR3 region is CASSLEPRVATNEKLFF. The CDR3 nucleotides are TGTGCCTCATCCCTCGAACCCAGGGTTGCAACTAATGAAAAACTGTTTTTT.

V and J are TRBV14 and TRBJ1-2, with D tentatively TRBD1 (5 bases). The germline V and J ends were trimmed by 2 bases and 4 bases, with 23 bases remaining between them. The CDR3 sequence is 18 residues long. In germline, CDR1 is SGHDN, CDR2 FVKESK. For the CDR3, the DNA is TGTGCCAGCAGCCAAAACACTTATGAAGAACAGGTCCGCTATGGCTACACCTTC. This sequence encodes CASSQNTYEEQVRYGYTF. The full variable domain, completed using reference TRBV14 and TRBJ1-2, is EAGVTQFPSHSVIEKGQTVTLRCDPISGHDNLYWYRRVMGKEIKFLLHFVKESKQDESGMPNNRFLAERTGGTYSTLKVQPAELEDSGVYFCASSQNTYEEQVRYGYTFGSGTRLTVV.